This is a list of T cell receptor beta chains from one sample in a study of response to subunit inactivated influenza vaccine. MiXCR was run by TCRdb on the RT-PCR reads, yielding one entry per CDR3 protein. Among about 700,000 distinct CDR3 sequences listed, approximately 14% were seen once. The sample in question was PBMCs from blood, obtained 11 to 12 days after vaccination. The receptors shown here come from a man aged 50 to 60 who received an inactivated influenza vaccine. Each CDR3 is given with its conserved first and last residue. A D gene is named only where the DNA matches it firmly. Size values are once, few and many counts, or a class for expanded clones, and some rows have none.

V	length	J	size	D	DNA	CDR3
TRBV29-1	12	TRBJ2-1	many	.	TGCAGCGTCGGATGGATAGGGAATGAGCAGTTCTTC	CSVGWIGNEQFF
TRBV5-1	14	TRBJ2-7	.	.	TGCGCCAGCAGCTCAGGAGGGACCTCCTACGAGCAGTACTTC	CASSSGGTSYEQYF
TRBV24-1	15	TRBJ2-1	.	.	TGTGCCACCAGTGACTCCGGGACTGGCTACAATGAGCAGTTCTTC	CATSDSGTGYNEQFF
TRBV5-1	13	TRBJ2-1	few	.	TGCGCCAGCAGTTACGTAAGGAGCGATGAGCAGTTCTTC	CASSYVRSDEQFF
TRBV7-2	15	TRBJ2-1	few	TRBD2	TGTGCCAGCAGCACGGGACTAGCGGCGAACAATGAGCAGTTCTTC	CASSTGLAANNEQFF
TRBV2	16	TRBJ2-1	.	TRBD2	TGTGCCAGCAGTAAAACTAGCGGGGGGGCCAGCAATGAGCAGTTCTTC	CASSKTSGGASNEQFF
TRBV6-5	16	TRBJ1-6	few	.	TGTGCCAGCAGTTACTCTCGTAGCTCCTATAATTCACCCCTCCACTTT	CASSYSRSSYNSPLHF
TRBV5-1	14	TRBJ2-7	.	.	TGCGCCAGCGGCACCGGGACACTCTCCTACGAGCAGTACTTC	CASGTGTLSYEQYF
TRBV12-3/TRBV12-4	15	TRBJ2-3	.	TRBD1	TGTGCCAGCACCTTGACAGGGGCCCTCACAGATACGCAGTATTTT	CASTLTGALTDTQYF
TRBV6-1	17	TRBJ2-2	few	.	TGTGCCAGCACTAATACGCGCCTCATCCCCCCTCCCGGGGAGCTGTTTTTT	CASTNTRLIPPPGELFF
TRBV15	15	TRBJ2-5	.	TRBD2	TGTGCCACCAGCAGAGCGGGGGGGCTCCAAGAGACCCAGTACTTC	CATSRAGGLQETQYF
TRBV7-2	15	TRBJ1-2	.	TRBD1	TGTGCCAGCAGCTTAGCACAGGGGTCGAACTATGGCTACACCTTC	CASSLAQGSNYGYTF
TRBV7-2	15	TRBJ2-7	few	TRBD2	TGTGCCAGCAGCCCCGACAGCGGGAGGACCTACGAGCAGTACTTC	CASSPDSGRTYEQYF
TRBV24-1	12	TRBJ2-1	few	.	TGTGCCACCAGCCTTAATTACAATGAGCAGTTCTTC	CATSLNYNEQFF
TRBV5-1	16	TRBJ2-1	few	.	TGCGCCAGCAGCTTGCTTCCGACCAACTCCTACAATGAGCAGTTCTTC	CASSLLPTNSYNEQFF
TRBV29-1	12	TRBJ1-2	.	.	TGCAGCGTTGAAGATCAGGGCAGATTCTACACCTTC	CSVEDQGRFYTF
TRBV20-1	16	TRBJ2-1	many	TRBD2	TGCAGTGCTCCCAGAGGGAGGGCCCATTCCTACAATGAGCAGTTCTTC	CSAPRGRAHSYNEQFF
TRBV27	15	TRBJ2-7	.	TRBD1	TGTGCCAGCAGTTTATCGCCCCAGGGGGCGCCTGAGCAGTACTTC	CASSLSPQGAPEQYF
TRBV4-3	17	TRBJ2-5	many	TRBD2	TGCGCCAGCAGCCATGAGGCGGCTAGCGGACTTCAAGAGACCCAGTACTTC	CASSHEAASGLQETQYF
TRBV7-2	14	TRBJ2-1	few	.	TGTGCCAGCAGCTCGCGACAGAGGATCAATGAGCAGTTCTTC	CASSSRQRINEQFF
TRBV19	13	TRBJ1-5	few	.	TGTGCCAGTAGTATCAACCCCGCGGAGCCCCAGCATTTT	CASSINPAEPQHF
TRBV6-1	15	TRBJ1-1	.	.	TGTGCCAGCAGTGAAGCGGTGGAGGGGTGGACTGAAGCTTTCTTT	CASSEAVEGWTEAFF
TRBV7-2	13	TRBJ1-1	.	.	TGTGCCAGCAGCCTGACCTGGGGGTTTGAAGCTTTCTTT	CASSLTWGFEAFF
TRBV29-1	16	TRBJ1-2	few	TRBD1	TGCAGCGTCGCCAAAGCCCCGGGACAGAGTAACTATGGCTACACCTTC	CSVAKAPGQSNYGYTF
TRBV19	13	TRBJ1-1	few	.	TGTGCCAGTATGACGGGGGCGGACACTGAAGCTTTCTTT	CASMTGADTEAFF
TRBV20-1	16	TRBJ2-2	many	TRBD2	TGCAGTGCTTTCCCTTCTAGCGGGGGGAACACCGGGGAGCTGTTTTTT	CSAFPSSGGNTGELFF
TRBV15	14	TRBJ2-1	.	TRBD2	TGTGCCACCAGCAGAGAAGGCGGGAGTCGTGAGCAGTTCTTC	CATSREGGSREQFF
TRBV4-3	17	TRBJ1-2	many	.	TGCGCCAGCAGCCAAGAATTGCCGCTTGCAAGTAACTATGGCTACACCTTC	CASSQELPLASNYGYTF
TRBV9	15	TRBJ1-1	few	TRBD1	TGTGCCAGCAGCGTGTATCCCACGACAGGGTCTGAAGCTTTCTTT	CASSVYPTTGSEAFF
TRBV27	14	TRBJ2-1	few	.	TGTGCCAGCAGTTTAAATTTTATCAGGGCTGAGCAGTTCTTC	CASSLNFIRAEQFF
TRBV7-3	13	TRBJ2-1	.	.	TGTGCCAGCAGCCCCCTAGGGGTGAGCGAGCAGTTCTTC	CASSPLGVSEQFF
TRBV5-6	17	TRBJ2-2	.	.	TGTGCCAGCAGCTTGGGGAGGGACCGCTTCAACGCCGGGGAGCTGTTTTTT	CASSLGRDRFNAGELFF
TRBV7-9	15	TRBJ2-1	.	.	TGTGCCAGCAGCTTAGCGGGGGGGCCGGGTCCTGAGCAGTTCTTC	CASSLAGGPGPEQFF
TRBV7-7	16	TRBJ2-5	.	TRBD1	TGTGCTAGCAGCTTAGGAAAGGGGGCCTTTATGGAGACCCAGTACTTC	CASSLGKGAFMETQYF
TRBV29-1	10	TRBJ1-3	.	.	TGCAGCGTTTATCGAGACACCATATATTTT	CSVYRDTIYF
TRBV10-3	14	TRBJ2-1	few	.	TGTGCCATCAGCGCTAAGGAGAACGGCAATGAGCAGTTCTTC	CAISAKENGNEQFF
TRBV28	16	TRBJ2-3	.	TRBD1	TGTGCCAGCACGCCCCCGGCGGGACAGGGGGCCCAAGGGCAGTATTTT	CASTPPAGQGAQGQYF
TRBV30	15	TRBJ1-5	few	TRBD1	TGTGCCTGGAGACCGACAGGGGGATTGTCCCAGCCCCAGCATTTT	CAWRPTGGLSQPQHF
TRBV4-3	15	TRBJ2-6	few	.	TGCGCCAGCAGCCAAACAGCCTCTGGGGCCAACGTCCTGACTTTC	CASSQTASGANVLTF
TRBV5-6	12	TRBJ2-4	.	.	TGTGCCAGCAGCTTGGGGCAAGACATTCAGTACTTC	CASSLGQDIQYF
TRBV2	15	TRBJ2-2	few	.	TGTGCCAGCAGTGAAGGCCTATTAAACACCGGGGAGCTGTTTTTT	CASSEGLLNTGELFF
TRBV10-3	16	TRBJ1-2	.	TRBD1	TGTGCCACCTCCACCGCGGCGGGACAGGAAAACTATGGCTACACCTTC	CATSTAAGQENYGYTF
TRBV30	16	TRBJ2-7	.	.	TGTGCCGGGGCGGGTGGTTTAAGACTTAGCTCCTACGAGCAGTACTTC	CAGAGGLRLSSYEQYF
TRBV24-1	15	TRBJ2-5	few	TRBD2	TGTGCCACCAGTGATTTTGGCGGGGGTTTGGAGACCCAGTACTTC	CATSDFGGGLETQYF
TRBV28	16	TRBJ2-5	.	.	TGTGCCAGCAGCCGGATAATGGGGGGATTACAAGAGACCCAGTACTTC	CASSRIMGGLQETQYF